The T cell receptor (beta chain) under discussion was sequenced for a study of cytomegalovirus exposure and HLA in healthy donors. General study results and limits: Later analysis suggested links between common viral pathogens and several top significant clusters.

PCR primers comprised 60 Vbeta and 13 Jbeta primers. The table came from immunoSEQ multiplex PCR; TCRdb's copy has only in-frame clones and leaves some out. The sample gives around 200,000 clones, 77% of which show up once; about 4% is in the top ten. V trimming: 0 bases; J trimming: 9 bases; junction bases outside the gene matches: 12. CDR1 and CDR2 from the germline V gene are SGDLS and YYNGEE. There are 16 residues in the CDR3. Regarding this clone: Its antigen remains unknown.

Sequences were obtained from PBMCs. The chain joins TRBV9 to TRBJ2-1; 7 positions agree with TRBD1. The clonotype was recovered from a woman in her sixties or seventies in good health and CMV-seropositive. The CDR3 nucleotides are TGTGCCAGCAGCGTAGAACAGGGGAGTAAGTATGGTGAGCAGTTCTTC. This encodes CASSVEQGSKYGEQFF.